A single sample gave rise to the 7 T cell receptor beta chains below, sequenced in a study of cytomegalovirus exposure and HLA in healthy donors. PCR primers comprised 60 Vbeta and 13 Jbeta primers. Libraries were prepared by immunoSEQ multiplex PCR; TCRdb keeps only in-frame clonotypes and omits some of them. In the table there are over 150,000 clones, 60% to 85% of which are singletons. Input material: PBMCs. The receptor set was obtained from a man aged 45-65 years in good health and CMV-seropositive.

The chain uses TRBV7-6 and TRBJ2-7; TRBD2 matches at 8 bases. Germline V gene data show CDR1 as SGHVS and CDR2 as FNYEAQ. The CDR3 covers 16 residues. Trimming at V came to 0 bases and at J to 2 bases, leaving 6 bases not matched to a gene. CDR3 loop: CASSLARSGGTYEQYF. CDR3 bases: TGTGCCAGCAGCTTAGCGCGAAGCGGGGGAACCTACGAGCAGTACTTC.

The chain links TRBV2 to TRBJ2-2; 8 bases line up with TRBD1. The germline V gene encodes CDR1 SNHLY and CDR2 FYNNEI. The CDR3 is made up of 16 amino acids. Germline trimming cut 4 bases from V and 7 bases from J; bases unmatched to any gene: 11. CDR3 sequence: CASSAAWTGLIGELFF. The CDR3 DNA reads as TGTGCCAGCAGTGCGGCCTGGACAGGGCTTATCGGGGAGCTGTTTTTT.

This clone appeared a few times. The CDR3: CSVVAGTELNEQYF. CDR3 DNA sequence: TGCAGCGTTGTTGCAGGGACAGAACTAAACGAGCAGTACTTC. This chain connects TRBV29-1 to TRBJ2-7, with 7 bases that match TRBD1. J lost 5 bases, V lost 4 bases, and 11 bases had no gene match. Germline CDR1 and CDR2: SQVTM and ANQGSEA. This CDR3 is 14 amino acids long.

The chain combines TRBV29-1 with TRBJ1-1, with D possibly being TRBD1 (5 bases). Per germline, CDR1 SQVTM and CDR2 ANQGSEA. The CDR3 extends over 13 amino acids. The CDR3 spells CRAQGSTNTEAFF. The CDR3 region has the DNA TGCAGGGCTCAGGGATCTACTAACACTGAAGCTTTCTTT.

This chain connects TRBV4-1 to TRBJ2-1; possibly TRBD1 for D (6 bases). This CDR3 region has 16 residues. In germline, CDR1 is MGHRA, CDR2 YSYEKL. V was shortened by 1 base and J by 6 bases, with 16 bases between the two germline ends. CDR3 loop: CASSQVYGTLANEQFF. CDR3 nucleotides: TGCGCCAGCAGCCAAGTGTACGGGACACTTGCCAATGAGCAGTTCTTC.

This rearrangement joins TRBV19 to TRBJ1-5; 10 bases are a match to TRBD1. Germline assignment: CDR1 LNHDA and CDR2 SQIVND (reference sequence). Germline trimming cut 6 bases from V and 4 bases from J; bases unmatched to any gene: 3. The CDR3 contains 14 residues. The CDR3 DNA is TGTGCCAGTAGCCGGGACAGGGGAAATCAGCCCCAGCATTTT. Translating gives CASSRDRGNQPQHF.

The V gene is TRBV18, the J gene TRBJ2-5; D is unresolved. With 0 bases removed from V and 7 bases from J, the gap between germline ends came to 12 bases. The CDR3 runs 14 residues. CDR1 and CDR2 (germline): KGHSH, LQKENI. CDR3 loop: CASSPPMAPGTQYF. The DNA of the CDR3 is TGTGCCAGCTCACCACCCATGGCTCCTGGGACCCAGTACTTC.